The clone carrying this T cell receptor (beta chain) was counted a single time. Its antigen is as yet unknown. This sample is drawn from a study of blood T cells in healthy people across ages. Study results and caveats: Unknown CMV status may confound age-related changes in expanded clones.

Trimming removed 1 base from V and 1 base from J, with 13 bases in between. This CDR3 is built from 16 residues. From germline, CDR1 is LNHNV and CDR2 YYDKDF (reference sequence). The use of a sample-barcoded 5' primer and a J-beta primer mix characterized a second PCR of roughly 7 to 11 cycles. TCRdb reprocessed the 5' RACE reads via MiXCR and lists one record per CDR3 protein. This table has more than 1,400,000 distinct CDR3 sequences, around 42% appearing once. Sample: blood. The chain is built from TRBV15 and TRBJ1-1; D is uncertain. The sequence was collected from a woman younger than 35 in good health. CDR3 in DNA: TGTGCCACCAGCAGAGGCCAGGTCCCCCGGAACACTGAAGCTTTCTTT. Translating gives CATSRGQVPRNTEAFF.